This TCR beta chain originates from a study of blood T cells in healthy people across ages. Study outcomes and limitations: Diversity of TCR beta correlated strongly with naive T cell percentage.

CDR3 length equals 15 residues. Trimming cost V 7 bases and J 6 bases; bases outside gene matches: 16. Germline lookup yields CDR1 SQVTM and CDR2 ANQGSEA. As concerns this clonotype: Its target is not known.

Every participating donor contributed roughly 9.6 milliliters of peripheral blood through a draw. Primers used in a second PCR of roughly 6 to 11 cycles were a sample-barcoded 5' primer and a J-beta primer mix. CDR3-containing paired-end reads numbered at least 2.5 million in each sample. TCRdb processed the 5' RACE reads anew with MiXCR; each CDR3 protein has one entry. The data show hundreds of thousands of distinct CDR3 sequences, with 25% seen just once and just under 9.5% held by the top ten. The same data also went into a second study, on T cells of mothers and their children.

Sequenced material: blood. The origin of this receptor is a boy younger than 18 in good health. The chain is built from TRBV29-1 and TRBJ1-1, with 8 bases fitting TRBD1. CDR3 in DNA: TGCAGCGCCGCAGGAAAACAGGGGGACCGCCCTGAAGCTTTCTTT. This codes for CSAAGKQGDRPEAFF.